Given below is one TCR beta chain in context. Its antigen remains unidentified. Germline values: CDR1 GTSNPN, CDR2 SVGIG (reference sequence). The V segment lost 2 bases and the J segment 5 bases; nucleotides outside the gene matches: 4. This CDR3 spans 13 amino acids. Using immunoSEQ multiplex PCR, the repertoire was profiled, and TCRdb retains in-frame clones only, with some absent. Here the sample spans about 130,000 clones, under 95% being singletons. This entry comes from a study of T cell responses to AZD1222 COVID-19 vaccine. Study details: The study pooled second doses at about 4 or about 12 weeks. Points from the study as a whole: Close to half of spike-specific TCRs reportedly recognize unmutated variant regions.

This sample comprised peripheral blood, obtained on day 0 of AZD1222 vaccination. The J gene is TRBJ1-2, the V gene TRBV30, with TRBD1 matching over 8 bases. This clonotype was obtained from an adult in good health. For the CDR3, the DNA is TGTGCCTGGAGTCGGACAGGGAAGTATGGCTACACCTTC. Translation gives CAWSRTGKYGYTF.